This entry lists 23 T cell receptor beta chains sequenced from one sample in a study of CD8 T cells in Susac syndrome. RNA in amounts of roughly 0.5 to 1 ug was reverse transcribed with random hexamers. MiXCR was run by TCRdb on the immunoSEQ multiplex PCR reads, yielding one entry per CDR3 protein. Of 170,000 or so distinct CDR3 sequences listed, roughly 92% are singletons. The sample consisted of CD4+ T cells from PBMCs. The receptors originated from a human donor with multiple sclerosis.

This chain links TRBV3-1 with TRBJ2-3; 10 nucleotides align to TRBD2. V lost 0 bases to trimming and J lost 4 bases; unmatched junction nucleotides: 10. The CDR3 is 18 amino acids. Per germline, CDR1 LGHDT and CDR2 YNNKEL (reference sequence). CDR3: CASSQDPPGSGGSDTQYF. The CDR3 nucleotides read TGTGCCAGCAGCCAAGATCCGCCGGGTAGCGGGGGGTCAGATACGCAGTATTTT.

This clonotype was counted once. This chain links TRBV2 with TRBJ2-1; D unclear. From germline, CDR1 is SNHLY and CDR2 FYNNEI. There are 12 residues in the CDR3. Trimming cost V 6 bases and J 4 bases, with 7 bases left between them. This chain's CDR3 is CASRPEYNEQFF. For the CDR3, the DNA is TGTGCCAGCAGACCCGAATACAATGAGCAGTTCTTC.

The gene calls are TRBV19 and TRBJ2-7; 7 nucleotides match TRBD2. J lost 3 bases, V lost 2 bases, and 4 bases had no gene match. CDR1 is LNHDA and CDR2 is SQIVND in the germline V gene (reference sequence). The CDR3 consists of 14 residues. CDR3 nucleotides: TGTGCCAGTAGTATAAGGCTAGCGGACTACGAGCAGTACTTC. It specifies CASSIRLADYEQYF.

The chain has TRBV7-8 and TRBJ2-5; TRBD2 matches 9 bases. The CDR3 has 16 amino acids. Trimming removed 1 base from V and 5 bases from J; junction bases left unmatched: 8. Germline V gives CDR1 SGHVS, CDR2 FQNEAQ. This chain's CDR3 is CASSLGGGRAQETQYF. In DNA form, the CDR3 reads TGTGCCAGCAGCTTAGGAGGCGGGAGGGCCCAGGAGACCCAGTACTTC.

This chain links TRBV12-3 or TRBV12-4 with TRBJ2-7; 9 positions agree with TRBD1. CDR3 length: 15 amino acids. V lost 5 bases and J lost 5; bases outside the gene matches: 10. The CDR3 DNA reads TGTGCCAGCAGTCCCGCCGGGACAGGGAGGCACGAGCAGTACTTC. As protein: CASSPAGTGRHEQYF.

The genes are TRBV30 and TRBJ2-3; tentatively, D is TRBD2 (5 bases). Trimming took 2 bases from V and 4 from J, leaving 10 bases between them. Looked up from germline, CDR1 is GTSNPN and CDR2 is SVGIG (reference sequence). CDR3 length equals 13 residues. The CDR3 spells CAWSHVSADTQYF. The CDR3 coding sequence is TGTGCCTGGAGTCACGTTAGCGCAGATACGCAGTATTTT.

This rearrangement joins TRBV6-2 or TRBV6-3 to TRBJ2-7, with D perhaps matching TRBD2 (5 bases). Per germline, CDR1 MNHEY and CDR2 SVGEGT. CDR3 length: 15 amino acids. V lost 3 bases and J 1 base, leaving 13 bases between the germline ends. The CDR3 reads CASSYWVRRSYEQYF. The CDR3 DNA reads TGTGCCAGCAGTTATTGGGTACGGAGGTCCTACGAGCAGTACTTC.

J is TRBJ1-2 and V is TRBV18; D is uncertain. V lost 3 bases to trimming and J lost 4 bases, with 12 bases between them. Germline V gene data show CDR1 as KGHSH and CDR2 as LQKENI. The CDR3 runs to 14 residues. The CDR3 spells CASSPGRLGYGYTF. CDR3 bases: TGTGCCAGCTCACCGGGGAGGTTGGGCTATGGCTACACCTTC.

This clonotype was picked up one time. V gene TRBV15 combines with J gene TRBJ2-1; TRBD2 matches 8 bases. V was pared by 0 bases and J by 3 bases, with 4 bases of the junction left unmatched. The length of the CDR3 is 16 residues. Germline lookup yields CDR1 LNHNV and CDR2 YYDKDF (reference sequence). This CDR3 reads CATSRDRGGFYNEQFF. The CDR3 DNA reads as TGTGCCACCAGCAGAGATCGCGGGGGGTTCTACAATGAGCAGTTCTTC.

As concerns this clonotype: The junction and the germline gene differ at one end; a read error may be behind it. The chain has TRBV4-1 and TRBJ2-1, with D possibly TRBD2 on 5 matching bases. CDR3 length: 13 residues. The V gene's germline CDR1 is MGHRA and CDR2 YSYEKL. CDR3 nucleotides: TGCGCCGGCAGCCAGCGTCCGACGGGAGAGCAGTTCTTC. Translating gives CAGSQRPTGEQFF.

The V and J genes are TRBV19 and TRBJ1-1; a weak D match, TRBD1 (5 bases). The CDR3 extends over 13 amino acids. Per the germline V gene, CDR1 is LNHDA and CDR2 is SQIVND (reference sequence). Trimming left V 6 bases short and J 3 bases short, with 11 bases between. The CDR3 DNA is TGTGCCAGTAGCATACGGGGGGACACTGAAGCTTTCTTT. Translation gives CASSIRGDTEAFF. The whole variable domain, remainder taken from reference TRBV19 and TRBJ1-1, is DGGITQSPKYLFRKEGQNVTLSCEQNLNHDAMYWYRQDPGQGLRLIYYSQIVNDFQKGDIAEGYSVSREKKESFPLTVTSAQKNPTAFYLCASSIRGDTEAFFGQGTRLTVV.

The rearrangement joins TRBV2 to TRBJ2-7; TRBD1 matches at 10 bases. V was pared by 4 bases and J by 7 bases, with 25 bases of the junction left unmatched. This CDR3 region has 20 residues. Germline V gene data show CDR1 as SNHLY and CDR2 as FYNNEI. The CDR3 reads CASSGSQGTGAVIGSREQYF. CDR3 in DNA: TGTGCCAGCAGTGGGAGTCAGGGGACAGGGGCTGTTATCGGCTCCCGAGAGCAGTACTTC.

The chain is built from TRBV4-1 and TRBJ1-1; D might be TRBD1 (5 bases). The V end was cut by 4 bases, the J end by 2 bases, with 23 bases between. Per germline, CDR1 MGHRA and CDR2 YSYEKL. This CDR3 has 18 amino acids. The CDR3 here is CASSPSQGRTPFNTEAFF. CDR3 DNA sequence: TGCGCCAGCAGCCCCTCCCAGGGACGGACCCCCTTTAACACTGAAGCTTTCTTT.

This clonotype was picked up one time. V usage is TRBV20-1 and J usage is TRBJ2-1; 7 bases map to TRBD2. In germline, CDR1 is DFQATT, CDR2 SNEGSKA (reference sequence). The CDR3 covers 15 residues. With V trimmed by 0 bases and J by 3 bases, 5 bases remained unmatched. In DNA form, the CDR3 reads TGCAGTGCTAGAGATAGGGGACTACACTACAATGAGCAGTTCTTC. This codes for CSARDRGLHYNEQFF.

The CDR3 here is CASSQDWADTQYF. The CDR3 DNA sequence: TGTGCCAGCAGCCAAGATTGGGCAGATACGCAGTATTTT. The genes are TRBV14 and TRBJ2-3; D gene unclear. Germline-derived CDR1 and CDR2 are SGHDN and FVKESK. The CDR3 totals 13 residues. Trimming left V 0 bases short and J 4 bases short, with 5 bases between.

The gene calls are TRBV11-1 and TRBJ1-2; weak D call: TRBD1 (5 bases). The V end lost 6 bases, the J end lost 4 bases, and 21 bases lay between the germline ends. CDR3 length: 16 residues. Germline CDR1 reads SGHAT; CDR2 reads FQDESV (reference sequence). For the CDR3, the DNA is TGTGCCAGCAGTTCGGCAGGGAACGTCGCCGCCTATGGCTACACCTTC. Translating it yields CASSSAGNVAAYGYTF. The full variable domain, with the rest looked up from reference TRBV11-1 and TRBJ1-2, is EAEVAQSPRYKITEKSQAVAFWCDPISGHATLYWYRQILGQGPELLVQFQDESVVDDSQLPKDRFSAERLKGVDSTLKIQPAELGDSAMYLCASSSAGNVAAYGYTFGSGTRLTVV.

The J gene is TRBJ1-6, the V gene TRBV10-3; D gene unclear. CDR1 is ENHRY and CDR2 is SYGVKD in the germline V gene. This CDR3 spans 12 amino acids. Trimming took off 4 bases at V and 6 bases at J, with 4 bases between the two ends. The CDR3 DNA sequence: TGTGCCATCAGTGTTTCTAATTCACCCCTCCACTTT. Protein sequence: CAISVSNSPLHF.

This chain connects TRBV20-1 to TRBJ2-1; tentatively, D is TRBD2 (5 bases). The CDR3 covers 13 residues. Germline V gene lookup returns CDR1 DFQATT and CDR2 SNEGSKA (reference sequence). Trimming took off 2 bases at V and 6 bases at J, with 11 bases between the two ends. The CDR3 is CSARRTGSNEQFF. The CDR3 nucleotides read TGCAGTGCTAGACGGACTGGCTCCAATGAGCAGTTCTTC.

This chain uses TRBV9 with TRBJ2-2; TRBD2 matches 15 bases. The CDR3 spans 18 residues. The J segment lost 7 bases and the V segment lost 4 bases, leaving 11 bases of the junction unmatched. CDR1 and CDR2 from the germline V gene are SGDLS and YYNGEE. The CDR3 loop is CASSPRTSGRAIGGELFF. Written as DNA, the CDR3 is TGTGCCAGCAGCCCTCGGACTAGCGGGAGGGCAATCGGCGGGGAGCTGTTTTTT.

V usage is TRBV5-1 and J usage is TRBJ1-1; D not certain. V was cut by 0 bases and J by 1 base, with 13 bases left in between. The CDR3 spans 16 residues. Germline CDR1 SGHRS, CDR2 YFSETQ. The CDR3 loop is CASSLGWGAGNTEAFF. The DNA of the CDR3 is TGCGCCAGCAGCTTGGGATGGGGAGCTGGGAACACTGAAGCTTTCTTT. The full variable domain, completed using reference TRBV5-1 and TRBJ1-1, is KAGVTQTPRYLIKTRGQQVTLSCSPISGHRSVSWYQQTPGQGLQFLFEYFSETQRNKGNFPGRFSGRQFSNSRSEMNVSTLELGDSALYLCASSLGWGAGNTEAFFGQGTRLTVV.

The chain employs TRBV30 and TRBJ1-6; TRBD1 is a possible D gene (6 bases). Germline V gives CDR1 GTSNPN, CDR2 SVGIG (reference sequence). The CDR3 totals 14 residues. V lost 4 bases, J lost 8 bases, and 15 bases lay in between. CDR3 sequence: CAWTPLGGYSPLHF. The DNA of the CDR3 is TGTGCCTGGACCCCTCTAGGGGGATATTCACCCCTCCACTTT.

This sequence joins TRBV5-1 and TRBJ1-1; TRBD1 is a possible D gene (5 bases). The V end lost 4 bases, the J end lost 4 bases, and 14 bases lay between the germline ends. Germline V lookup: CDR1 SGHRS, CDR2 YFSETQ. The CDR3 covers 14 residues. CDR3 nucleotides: TGCGCCAGCAGCCCAAGAGGGGAGGGCACTGAAGCTTTCTTT. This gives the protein CASSPRGEGTEAFF.

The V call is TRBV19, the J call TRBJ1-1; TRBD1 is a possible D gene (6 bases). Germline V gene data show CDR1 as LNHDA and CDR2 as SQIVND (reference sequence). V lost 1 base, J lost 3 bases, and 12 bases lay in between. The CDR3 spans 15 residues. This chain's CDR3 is CASSIGRGFDTEAFF. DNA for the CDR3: TGTGCCAGTAGTATAGGCAGGGGTTTCGACACTGAAGCTTTCTTT.